The 24 T cell receptor beta chains reported below all come from one sample, sequenced in a study of blood T cell repertoires in COVID-19. Only in-frame clones appear in the TCRdb table, and some are missing; sequencing was by immunoSEQ multiplex PCR. Of tens of thousands of clones detected, 80% appear once; the ten largest clones hold about three fifths. Specimen: peripheral blood. These receptors all come from a woman of 80 years or more with acute or convalescent COVID-19.

This sequence joins TRBV9 and TRBJ2-5; 8 nucleotides agree with TRBD2. The junction had 7 bases not matched to a gene; V was cut back by 4 bases and J by 5 bases. Germline V gene sequence: CDR1 SGDLS, CDR2 YYNGEE. CDR3 length: 14 amino acids. The CDR3 nucleotides are TGTGCCAGCAGCTCAAGCGGGAGAGGTGAGACCCAGTACTTC. Translated: CASSSSGRGETQYF.

The chain carries TRBV13 and TRBJ2-3, with D tentatively TRBD2 (6 bases). The V end lost 7 bases, the J end lost 5 bases, and 19 bases lay between the germline ends. Germline values: CDR1 PRHDT, CDR2 FYEKMQ (reference sequence). CDR3 size: 15 residues. The CDR3: CASIRRGNVGDTQYF. CDR3 in DNA: TGTGCCAGCATTCGGAGGGGCAACGTTGGAGATACGCAGTATTTT. Drawing the rest from reference TRBV13 and TRBJ2-3, the complete variable domain is AAGVIQSPRHLIKEKRETATLKCYPIPRHDTVYWYQQGPGQDPQFLISFYEKMQSDKGSIPDRFSAQQFSDYHSELNMSSLELGDSALYFCASIRRGNVGDTQYFGPGTRLTVL.

V usage is TRBV6-6 and J usage is TRBJ1-4; perhaps TRBD1 as D (5 bases). This CDR3 comprises 16 residues. V lost 0 bases to trimming and J lost 6 bases, with 14 bases between them. The germline gives CDR1 MNHNY, CDR2 SVGAGI (reference sequence). Here the CDR3 reads CASSYSWGGGDEKLFF. Here the CDR3 DNA reads TGTGCCAGCAGTTACTCGTGGGGCGGAGGGGATGAAAAACTGTTTTTT.

The chain carries TRBV6-6 and TRBJ1-4; maybe TRBD1 (6 bases). This CDR3 has 15 amino acids. V lost 7 bases and J 5 bases, leaving 17 bases between the germline ends. Germline V gene data show CDR1 as MNHNY and CDR2 as SVGAGI (reference sequence). CDR3 loop: CASNDRSKGNEKLFF. DNA for the CDR3: TGTGCCAGCAACGACAGGTCCAAAGGGAATGAAAAACTGTTTTTT.

The chain couples TRBV2 to TRBJ2-7; 9 bases align to TRBD1. The germline CDR1 and CDR2 sequences are SNHLY and FYNNEI. The CDR3 consists of 13 residues. V lost 5 bases, J lost 4 bases, and 3 bases stayed unmatched. The chain's CDR3 is CASSRDRDYEQYF. DNA of the CDR3: TGTGCCAGCAGTCGGGACAGGGATTACGAGCAGTACTTC.

The rearrangement links TRBV7-2 to TRBJ2-1, with 11 bases matching TRBD2. V shed 4 bases, J shed 7 bases, and the junction held 9 bases outside the gene matches. This CDR3 is 16 amino acids long. The germline CDR1 and CDR2 sequences are SGHTA and FQGNSA. The CDR3 reads CASSWIAGGSMNEQFF. CDR3 in DNA: TGTGCCAGCAGCTGGATAGCGGGAGGGTCGATGAATGAGCAGTTCTTC.

CDR3 in DNA: TGTGCCACCAGCAGAGAACAGGGCAGGGGGGAGCTGTTTTTT. This gives the protein CATSREQGRGELFF. The gene calls are TRBV15 and TRBJ2-2; D is possibly TRBD1 (6 bases). Germline V gene lookup returns CDR1 LNHNV and CDR2 YYDKDF (reference sequence). This CDR3 has 14 amino acids. Trimming stripped 0 bases from V and 8 bases from J, with 10 bases between. Based on the CDR3 plus reference TRBV15 and TRBJ2-2, the full variable domain is DAMVIQNPRYQVTQFGKPVTLSCSQTLNHNVMYWYQQKSSQAPKLLFHYYDKDFNNEADTPDNFQSRRPNTSFCFLDIRSPGLGDTAMYLCATSREQGRGELFFGEGSRLTVL.

This chain links TRBV9 with TRBJ2-3; 8 nucleotides align to TRBD1. CDR1 is SGDLS, CDR2 YYNGEE, per germline. The CDR3 runs 15 residues. Trimming removed 5 bases from V and 3 bases from J; junction bases left unmatched: 8. This chain's CDR3 is CASSRRTGTTDTQYF. DNA of the CDR3: TGTGCCAGCAGTCGAAGGACAGGGACGACAGATACGCAGTATTTT. The full variable domain, completed using reference TRBV9 and TRBJ2-3, is DSGVTQTPKHLITATGQRVTLRCSPRSGDLSVYWYQQSLDQGLQFLIQYYNGEERAKGNILERFSAQQFPDLHSELNLSSLELGDSALYFCASSRRTGTTDTQYFGPGTRLTVL.

CDR3 nucleotides: TGTGCCAGCTCCCTCGGGGGGGTATCAAACACTGAAGCTTTCTTT. This translates into CASSLGGVSNTEAFF. V is TRBV18 and J is TRBJ1-1; D is perhaps TRBD1 (5 bases). V lost 6 bases and J 2 bases, leaving 16 bases between the germline ends. Germline CDR1 reads KGHSH; CDR2 reads LQKENI. There are 15 residues in the CDR3.

The rearrangement uses TRBV6-5 and TRBJ1-3; weak D call: TRBD1 (5 bases). This CDR3 contains 14 residues. CDR1 MNHEY and CDR2 SVGAGI come from the germline V gene. Trimming took 7 bases from V and 4 from J, leaving 14 bases between them. Here the CDR3 reads CASTPGGGGNTIYF. DNA of the CDR3: TGTGCCAGCACCCCCGGGGGAGGAGGAAACACCATATATTTT.

This CDR3 reads CATSRDMASKETQYF. CDR3 bases: TGTGCCACCAGCAGAGATATGGCTAGTAAAGAGACCCAGTACTTC. The V gene is TRBV15, the J gene TRBJ2-5; D not certain. With 0 bases removed from V and 3 bases from J, the gap between germline ends came to 11 bases. The CDR3 length is 15 residues. Germline CDR1 reads LNHNV; CDR2 reads YYDKDF (reference sequence).

This chain connects TRBV5-6 to TRBJ2-1; D might be TRBD1 (6 bases). CDR1 is SGHDT and CDR2 is YYEEEE in the germline V gene. This CDR3 contains 17 residues. The V end was cut by 0 bases, the J end by 0 bases, with 13 bases between. CDR3 in amino acids: CASSLGRGRSSYNEQFF. CDR3 nucleotides: TGTGCCAGCAGCTTGGGCAGGGGCCGGAGCTCCTACAATGAGCAGTTCTTC.

The J gene is TRBJ1-6, the V gene TRBV6-5, with 10 bases identical to TRBD1. Trimming at V came to 4 bases and at J to 8 bases, leaving 2 bases not matched to a gene. The CDR3 consists of 14 residues. Germline values: CDR1 MNHEY, CDR2 SVGAGI. The CDR3 here is CASSSGQGHSPLHF. The DNA of the CDR3 is TGTGCCAGCAGTTCGGGACAGGGGCATTCACCCCTCCACTTT.

This rearrangement joins TRBV3-1 (or the pseudogene TRBV3-2) to TRBJ2-2; no clear D. The CDR3 contains 14 residues. CDR1 LGHDT and CDR2 YNNKEL come from the germline V gene (reference sequence). The germline V and J ends were trimmed by 0 bases and 5 bases, with 7 bases remaining between them. This CDR3 reads CASSQESGTGELFF. DNA for the CDR3: TGTGCCAGCAGCCAAGAGTCCGGGACCGGGGAGCTGTTTTTT.

This clone was picked up a small number of times. This chain uses TRBV19 with TRBJ1-2; D is unresolved. Germline CDR1 reads LNHDA; CDR2 reads SQIVND (reference sequence). This CDR3 has 13 residues. Deletions cut 6 bases from V and 1 base from J, with 9 bases between. CDR3 sequence (DNA): TGTGCCAGTAGGGAAAGCGGTAACTATGGCTACACCTTC. It codes for CASRESGNYGYTF.

The V and J genes are TRBV19 and TRBJ1-3; D is possibly TRBD1 (5 bases). Germline CDR1 LNHDA, CDR2 SQIVND (reference sequence). Trimming took off 4 bases at V and 4 bases at J, with 17 bases between the two ends. This CDR3 contains 16 residues. CDR3 coding DNA: TGTGCCAGTAGTACTCTCGACAGTGCCACCGGAAACACCATATATTTT. Translated, it gives CASSTLDSATGNTIYF. The full variable domain, in which reference TRBV19 and TRBJ1-3 provide the parts outside the CDR3, is DGGITQSPKYLFRKEGQNVTLSCEQNLNHDAMYWYRQDPGQGLRLIYYSQIVNDFQKGDIAEGYSVSREKKESFPLTVTSAQKNPTAFYLCASSTLDSATGNTIYFGEGSWLTVV.

This clone has a single count. This rearrangement joins TRBV5-8 to TRBJ2-7, with D hard to call. Germline CDR1 is SGHTS and CDR2 is YDEGEE. This CDR3 has 11 amino acids. With 3 bases removed from V and 4 bases from J, the gap between germline ends came to 5 bases. The CDR3 nucleotides read TGTGCCAGCAGCTCTCTTTACGAGCAGTACTTC. Its protein product is CASSSLYEQYF.

The chain uses TRBV7-3 and TRBJ2-2, with 14 bases that match TRBD2. This CDR3 region has 18 residues. V was pared by 0 bases and J by 6 bases, with 6 bases of the junction left unmatched. In germline, CDR1 is SGHTA, CDR2 FQGTGA. This CDR3 reads CASSLTAGTSGSAGELFF. CDR3 DNA: TGTGCCAGCAGCTTAACGGCCGGGACTAGCGGGAGTGCCGGGGAGCTGTTTTTT.

This rearrangement joins TRBV6-5 to TRBJ1-3, with TRBD1 identical over 8 bases. Germline trimming cut 8 bases from V and 4 bases from J; bases unmatched to any gene: 10. Germline values: CDR1 MNHEY, CDR2 SVGAGI. The CDR3 contains 15 residues. In DNA form, the CDR3 reads TGTGCCAGCCAAGCGGCAGGGGGCGCCGGAAACACCATATATTTT. Protein product: CASQAAGGAGNTIYF.

The chain carries TRBV12-3 or TRBV12-4 and TRBJ1-1; the D is unclear. The V end was cut by 11 bases, the J end by 5 bases, with 18 bases between. The CDR3 consists of 13 residues. The CDR3 loop reads CAVIARARTEAFF. The CDR3 DNA reads TGTGCCGTGATTGCGCGGGCAAGGACTGAAGCTTTCTTT.

This rearrangement joins TRBV9 to TRBJ1-2; no clear D gene. Trimming shortened V by 4 bases and J by 4 bases, and 14 bases separated the two germline ends. Germline V lookup: CDR1 SGDLS, CDR2 YYNGEE. There are 14 residues in the CDR3. The CDR3 loop reads CASSRGTGIYGYTF. The CDR3 DNA sequence: TGTGCCAGCAGCCGGGGTACCGGGATCTATGGCTACACCTTC.

The chain is built from TRBV5-1 and TRBJ2-5; maybe TRBD1 (6 bases). CDR1 is SGHRS and CDR2 is YFSETQ in the germline V gene. The CDR3 contains 15 residues. Trimming pared 3 bases from V and 2 bases from J, leaving 14 bases between. The CDR3 spells CASSYGQRLQETQYF. In nucleotides, the CDR3 is TGCGCCAGCAGCTACGGACAGAGATTACAAGAGACCCAGTACTTC. Drawing the rest from reference TRBV5-1 and TRBJ2-5, the complete variable domain is KAGVTQTPRYLIKTRGQQVTLSCSPISGHRSVSWYQQTPGQGLQFLFEYFSETQRNKGNFPGRFSGRQFSNSRSEMNVSTLELGDSALYLCASSYGQRLQETQYFGPGTRLLVL.

The sample holds a few counts of this clone. V and J are TRBV6-4 and TRBJ2-7; the match to TRBD2 covers 7 bases. The CDR3 totals 13 residues. V lost 6 bases and J lost 6; bases outside the gene matches: 8. CDR1 MRHNA and CDR2 SNTAGT come from the germline V gene. The CDR3 sequence is CASSPQRGGEQYF. Written as DNA, the CDR3 is TGTGCCAGCAGCCCCCAGCGGGGAGGCGAGCAGTACTTC.

This clone was counted a few times. V is TRBV12-3 or TRBV12-4 and J is TRBJ1-1; D is uncertain. V gave up 9 bases and J gave up 6 bases, with 11 bases separating them. CDR3 size: 11 residues. The CDR3, as DNA: TGTGCCAGTCGAGGTGTGGCTGAAGCTTTCTTT. It specifies CASRGVAEAFF.